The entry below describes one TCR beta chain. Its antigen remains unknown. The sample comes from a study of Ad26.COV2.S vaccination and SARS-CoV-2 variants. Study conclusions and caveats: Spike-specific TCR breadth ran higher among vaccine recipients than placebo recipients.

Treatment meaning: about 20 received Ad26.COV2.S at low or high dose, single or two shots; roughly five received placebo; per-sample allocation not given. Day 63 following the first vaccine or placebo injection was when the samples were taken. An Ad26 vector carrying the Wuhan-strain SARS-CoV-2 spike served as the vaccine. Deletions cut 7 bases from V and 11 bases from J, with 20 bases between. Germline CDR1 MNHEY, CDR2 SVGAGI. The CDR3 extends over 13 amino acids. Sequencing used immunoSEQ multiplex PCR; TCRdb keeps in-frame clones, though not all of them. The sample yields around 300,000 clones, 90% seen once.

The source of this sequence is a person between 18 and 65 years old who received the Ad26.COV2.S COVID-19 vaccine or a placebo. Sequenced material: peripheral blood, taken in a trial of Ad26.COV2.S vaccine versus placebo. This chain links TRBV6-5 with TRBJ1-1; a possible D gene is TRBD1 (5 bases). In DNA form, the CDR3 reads TGTGCCAGCATCTCTCGAGGGAGGGGAAACGCTTTCTTT. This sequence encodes CASISRGRGNAFF.